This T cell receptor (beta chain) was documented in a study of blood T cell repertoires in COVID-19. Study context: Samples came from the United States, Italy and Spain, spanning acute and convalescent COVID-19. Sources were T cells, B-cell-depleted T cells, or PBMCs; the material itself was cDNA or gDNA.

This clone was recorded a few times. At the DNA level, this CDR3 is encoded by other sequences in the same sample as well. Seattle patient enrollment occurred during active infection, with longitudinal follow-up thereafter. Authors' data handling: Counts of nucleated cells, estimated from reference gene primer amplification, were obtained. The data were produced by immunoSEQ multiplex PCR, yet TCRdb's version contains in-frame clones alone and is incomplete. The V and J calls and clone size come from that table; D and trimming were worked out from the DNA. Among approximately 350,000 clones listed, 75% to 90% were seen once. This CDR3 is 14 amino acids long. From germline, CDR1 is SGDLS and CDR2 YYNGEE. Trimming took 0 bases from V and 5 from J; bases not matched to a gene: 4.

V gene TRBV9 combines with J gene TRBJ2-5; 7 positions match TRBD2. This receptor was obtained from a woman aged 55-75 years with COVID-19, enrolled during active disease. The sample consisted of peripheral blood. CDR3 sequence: CASSVAGRGETQYF. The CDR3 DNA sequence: TGTGCCAGCAGCGTAGCGGGGCGGGGGGAGACCCAGTACTTC.